Presented here are 29 T cell receptor beta chains from one specimen sequenced in a study of blood T cell repertoires in COVID-19. This table comes from immunoSEQ multiplex PCR, and its TCRdb copy is limited to in-frame clones, with some not included. The table lists roughly 290,000 clones, 80% to 90% of them singletons, with under 0.95% in the top ten. The sample consisted of peripheral blood. The receptors stem from a young man with acute or convalescent COVID-19.

V gene TRBV28 combines with J gene TRBJ1-1; 7 nucleotides agree with TRBD1. V shed 6 bases, J shed 4 bases, and the junction held 11 bases outside the gene matches. Germline CDR1 reads MDHEN; CDR2 reads SYDVKM. The CDR3 spans 15 residues. This chain's CDR3 is CASRAKFRQGTEAFF. CDR3 nucleotide sequence: TGTGCCAGCAGGGCCAAGTTTAGACAGGGCACTGAAGCTTTCTTT.

This clone appeared a few times. The V and J genes are TRBV5-1 and TRBJ2-1; 7 bases fit TRBD1. From germline, CDR1 is SGHRS and CDR2 YFSETQ. This CDR3 contains 14 residues. Germline trimming cut 7 bases from V and 3 bases from J; bases unmatched to any gene: 7. CDR3 coding DNA: TGCGCCAGCTGGGTGGGACAGAACTACAATGAGCAGTTCTTC. It specifies CASWVGQNYNEQFF.

The rearrangement links TRBV19 to TRBJ1-1, with TRBD1 matching over 8 bases. Trimming removed 4 bases from V and 1 base from J; junction bases left unmatched: 17. Germline CDR1 reads LNHDA; CDR2 reads SQIVND (reference sequence). The CDR3 runs 19 residues. In DNA, the CDR3 is TGTGCCAGTAGTACCGGACTCCTTCAGGGGGCTGGTCCGAACACTGAAGCTTTCTTT. Translated, it gives CASSTGLLQGAGPNTEAFF.

This clone was counted between two and nine times. J is TRBJ2-1 and V is TRBV4-1; a possible D gene is TRBD2 (6 bases). V gave up 2 bases and J gave up 4 bases, with 15 bases separating them. The CDR3 runs to 16 residues. Germline values: CDR1 MGHRA, CDR2 YSYEKL. The CDR3 sequence is CASSQTPGLLYNEQFF. The DNA of the CDR3 is TGCGCCAGCAGCCAAACCCCGGGACTGCTTTACAATGAGCAGTTCTTC.

The chain has TRBV28 and TRBJ1-5, with TRBD1 matching 10 bases. Germline loops: CDR1 MDHEN, CDR2 SYDVKM. V trimming: 8 bases; J trimming: 2 bases; junction bases outside the gene matches: 12. The CDR3 is 17 residues long. The CDR3, as DNA: TGTGCCAGCGTCGGGACAGGGGACTCCTGGGGCAATCAGCCCCAGCATTTT. Its protein is CASVGTGDSWGNQPQHF.

This chain links TRBV3-1 (or the pseudogene TRBV3-2) with TRBJ1-4; tentative D call: TRBD1 (5 bases). CDR1 is LGHDT and CDR2 is YNNKEL in the germline V gene (reference sequence). The CDR3 totals 15 residues. V was pared by 5 bases and J by 5 bases, with 15 bases between. The CDR3 here is CASSLYQGTNEKLFF. The CDR3 nucleotides are TGTGCCAGCAGCTTATACCAGGGCACAAATGAAAAACTGTTTTTT.

The chain recombines TRBV19 with TRBJ1-3; D remains unclear. Germline V gene lookup returns CDR1 LNHDA and CDR2 SQIVND (reference sequence). The CDR3 is 16 amino acids. Trimming removed 5 bases at V and 2 bases at J, with 16 bases between. CDR3 nucleotides: TGTGCCAGTAGTCCCCACGGACGGGGAACTGGAAACACCATATATTTT. Translated: CASSPHGRGTGNTIYF.

The chain uses TRBV29-1 and TRBJ1-2, with a tentative D call TRBD1 (5 bases). The germline V and J ends were trimmed by 0 bases and 6 bases, with 11 bases remaining between them. The CDR3 extends over 13 amino acids. Germline CDR1 is SQVTM and CDR2 is ANQGSEA. The chain's CDR3 is CSVEDPRVHGYTF. The CDR3 bases are TGCAGCGTTGAAGATCCCAGGGTCCATGGCTACACCTTC.

The rearrangement uses TRBV5-1 and TRBJ1-1; D gene uncertain. V lost 3 bases to trimming and J lost 0 bases, with 6 bases between them. Germline loops: CDR1 SGHRS, CDR2 YFSETQ. The CDR3 loop spans 13 amino acids. The CDR3 spells CASSYLMNTEAFF. The CDR3 DNA follows: TGCGCCAGCAGCTATCTAATGAACACTGAAGCTTTCTTT.

The chain has TRBV5-1 and TRBJ2-5; perhaps TRBD2 as D (5 bases). This CDR3 is built from 14 residues. Germline values: CDR1 SGHRS, CDR2 YFSETQ. Trimming pared 0 bases from V and 4 bases from J, leaving 10 bases between. Here the CDR3 DNA reads TGCGCCAGCAGCTTGGGTTCGGGATTAGAGACCCAGTACTTC. Translation gives CASSLGSGLETQYF.

The chain recombines TRBV24-1 with TRBJ1-2; TRBD1 is a possible D gene (6 bases). The V end lost 3 bases, the J end lost 2 bases, and 9 bases lay between the germline ends. This CDR3 is 14 amino acids long. CDR1 is KGHDR and CDR2 is SFDVKD in the germline V gene. CDR3 protein: CATSDPGQNYGYTF. CDR3 DNA: TGTGCCACCAGTGATCCCGGACAGAACTATGGCTACACCTTC.

This chain uses TRBV3-1 (or the pseudogene TRBV3-2) with TRBJ1-5, with D unresolved. Trimming removed 4 bases at V and 0 bases at J, with 13 bases between. Germline V gene lookup returns CDR1 LGHDT and CDR2 YNNKEL (reference sequence). This CDR3 contains 16 residues. CDR3: CASSPNTGVSNQPQHF. In nucleotides, the CDR3 is TGTGCCAGCAGCCCAAATACCGGGGTTAGCAATCAGCCCCAGCATTTT.

The rearrangement uses TRBV19 and TRBJ2-2; no definite D call. This CDR3 is built from 14 residues. The V and J ends lost 5 bases and 4 bases respectively, with 11 bases between them. The germline CDR1 and CDR2 sequences are LNHDA and SQIVND (reference sequence). CDR3 in amino acids: CASSSPVSTGELFF. CDR3 bases: TGTGCCAGTAGTTCCCCGGTGTCCACCGGGGAGCTGTTTTTT.

This chain joins TRBV6-1 and TRBJ2-2, with D tentatively TRBD1 (6 bases). The CDR3 totals 13 residues. V was shortened by 2 bases and J by 7 bases, with 8 bases between the two germline ends. CDR1 and CDR2 (germline): MNHNS, SASEGT. CDR3 protein: CASSETGIGELFF. The CDR3 DNA is TGTGCCAGCAGTGAAACAGGGATCGGGGAGCTGTTTTTT.

The rearrangement uses TRBV30 and TRBJ2-5; a possible D gene is TRBD1 (6 bases). The V gene's germline CDR1 is GTSNPN and CDR2 SVGIG (reference sequence). CDR3 length: 13 amino acids. The V end lost 1 base, the J end lost 4 bases, and 10 bases lay between the germline ends. The CDR3 spells CAWSGQVLETQYF. In DNA form, the CDR3 reads TGTGCCTGGAGTGGACAGGTCCTAGAGACCCAGTACTTC.

This clone was counted between two and nine times. J is TRBJ1-1 and V is TRBV11-2; unclear D gene. V lost 1 base and J 6 bases, leaving 9 bases between the germline ends. Germline values: CDR1 SGHAT, CDR2 FQNNGV. The CDR3 consists of 13 residues. CDR3 nucleotides: TGTGCCAGCAGCTTAGGGAACAGCCCTGAAGCTTTCTTT. It encodes CASSLGNSPEAFF.

V and J are TRBV2 and TRBJ2-7; D not resolved. V lost 4 bases, J lost 3 bases, and 10 bases lay in between. The germline gives CDR1 SNHLY, CDR2 FYNNEI. The length of the CDR3 is 13 residues. For the CDR3, the DNA is TGTGCCAGCAGTGGGTTACAGCACTACGAGCAGTACTTC. Its translation is CASSGLQHYEQYF.

With respect to this clone: One junction end disagrees with the germline gene, perhaps due to a read error. V usage is TRBV6-5 and J usage is TRBJ2-1, with a possible D match to TRBD1 (6 bases). Germline-derived CDR1 and CDR2 are MNHEY and SVGAGI. This CDR3 comprises 15 residues. CDR3 protein: CASSYSRTVNNEQFF. In DNA form, the CDR3 reads TGTGCCAGCAGCTACTCCAGGACAGTAAACAATGAGCAGTTCTTC.

V is TRBV28 and J is TRBJ2-1, with D perhaps TRBD2 (6 bases). The CDR3 has 15 residues. V lost 3 bases and J 10 bases, leaving 19 bases between the germline ends. The V gene's germline CDR1 is MDHEN and CDR2 SYDVKM. CDR3 DNA sequence: TGTGCCAGCAGTTTCGGGACTTCCAAGGCGTGGGAGCAGTTCTTC. Its protein is CASSFGTSKAWEQFF. Full variable domain (outside the CDR3, taken from reference TRBV28 and TRBJ2-1): DVKVTQSSRYLVKRTGEKVFLECVQDMDHENMFWYRQDPGLGLRLIYFSYDVKMKEKGDIPEGYSVSREKKERFSLILESASTNQTSMYLCASSFGTSKAWEQFFGPGTRLTVL.

The genes are TRBV6-5 and TRBJ1-5, with 7 nucleotides matching TRBD1. V shed 5 bases, J shed 3 bases, and the junction held 4 bases outside the gene matches. Germline CDR1 and CDR2: MNHEY and SVGAGI. The CDR3 extends over 14 amino acids. The CDR3 nucleotides read TGTGCCAGCAGTCGAACAGGGGACAATCAGCCCCAGCATTTT. This sequence encodes CASSRTGDNQPQHF.

V is TRBV28 and J is TRBJ1-6, with 7 bases identical to TRBD1. Germline V gene sequence: CDR1 MDHEN, CDR2 SYDVKM. J gave up 7 bases and V 6 bases, and 6 bases lay outside the gene matches. The CDR3 is 14 amino acids. CDR3 bases: TGTGCCAGCAGAACGACAGGGCAAAATTCACCCCTCCACTTT. This codes for CASRTTGQNSPLHF.

The J gene is TRBJ1-2, the V gene TRBV5-1; 7 nucleotides match TRBD1. V lost 4 bases to trimming and J lost 3 bases; unmatched junction nucleotides: 15. CDR1 and CDR2 from the germline V gene are SGHRS and YFSETQ. The CDR3 runs 17 residues. CDR3 sequence: CASSVGRVGQLDYGYTF. CDR3 in DNA: TGCGCCAGCAGCGTTGGACGCGTGGGACAGCTTGACTATGGCTACACCTTC.

The V gene is TRBV19, the J gene TRBJ2-7; 7 bases line up with TRBD1. The length of the CDR3 is 17 residues. V was clipped by 6 bases and J by 0 bases; unmatched bases: 14. Germline V CDR1 and CDR2: LNHDA, SQIVND (reference sequence). The CDR3: CASRKSTGTATSYEQYF. CDR3 coding DNA: TGTGCCAGTAGGAAAAGCACCGGGACAGCCACCTCCTACGAGCAGTACTTC.

V and J are TRBV5-1 and TRBJ2-2, with 7 bases fitting TRBD1. With 0 bases clipped from V and 1 base from J, the junction kept 3 bases outside the gene matches. Germline CDR1 is SGHRS and CDR2 is YFSETQ. The CDR3 is 16 amino acids. CDR3 DNA sequence: TGCGCCAGCAGCTTGGAGACAGGGATGAACACCGGGGAGCTGTTTTTT. This codes for CASSLETGMNTGELFF.

This rearrangement joins TRBV6-5 to TRBJ2-2, with D possibly TRBD2 on 6 matching bases. Germline V gene lookup returns CDR1 MNHEY and CDR2 SVGAGI. The CDR3 has 15 amino acids. Deletions cut 0 bases from V and 7 bases from J, with 12 bases between. The CDR3 nucleotides are TGTGCCAGCAGTTACTCGTCGGGGGACCACGGGGAGCTGTTTTTT. Its protein is CASSYSSGDHGELFF.

This clone was seen only once. The chain has TRBV5-4 and TRBJ1-2; 8 bases fit TRBD1. Germline CDR1 is SGHNT and CDR2 is YYREEE (reference sequence). CDR3 size: 13 residues. Trimming cost V 4 bases and J 6 bases; bases outside gene matches: 5. CDR3 in DNA: TGTGCCAGCAGCGTGGACAGGGAAAATGGCTACACCTTC. Protein: CASSVDRENGYTF. Combining the CDR3 with reference TRBV5-4 and TRBJ1-2 gives the whole variable domain ETGVTQSPTHLIKTRGQQVTLRCSSQSGHNTVSWYQQALGQGPQFIFQYYREEENGRGNFPPRFSGLQFPNYSSELNVNALELDDSALYLCASSVDRENGYTFGSGTRLTVV.

The chain is built from TRBV19 and TRBJ1-5; D possibly corresponds to TRBD1 (5 bases). In germline, CDR1 is LNHDA, CDR2 SQIVND (reference sequence). CDR3 length: 16 amino acids. The germline V and J ends were trimmed by 3 bases and 1 base, with 13 bases remaining between them. CDR3 coding DNA: TGTGCCAGTAGTATGTCCACAGGTTTGAGCAATCAGCCCCAGCATTTT. It translates to CASSMSTGLSNQPQHF.

V gene TRBV5-1 combines with J gene TRBJ1-3; D ambiguous. The CDR3 is 16 amino acids. V was trimmed by 3 bases and J by 3 bases, leaving 16 bases between them. The V gene's germline CDR1 is SGHRS and CDR2 YFSETQ. CDR3 nucleotides: TGCGCCAGCAGCTCAGAACAGAGCATGAGTGGAAACACCATATATTTT. Its protein product is CASSSEQSMSGNTIYF.

The chain employs TRBV7-9 and TRBJ2-1, with 7 bases fitting TRBD1. The CDR3 sequence is 16 residues long. Germline trimming cut 5 bases from V and 3 bases from J; bases unmatched to any gene: 10. Germline V gives CDR1 SEHNR, CDR2 FQNEAQ (reference sequence). The CDR3 spells CASSARPGQLYNEQFF. The DNA for the CDR3 is TGTGCCAGCAGCGCCAGGCCGGGACAGCTCTACAATGAGCAGTTCTTC. The full variable domain, completed using reference TRBV7-9 and TRBJ2-1, is DTGVSQNPRHKITKRGQNVTFRCDPISEHNRLYWYRQTLGQGPEFLTYFQNEAQLEKSRLLSDRFSAERPKGSFSTLEIQRTEQGDSAMYLCASSARPGQLYNEQFFGPGTRLTVL.